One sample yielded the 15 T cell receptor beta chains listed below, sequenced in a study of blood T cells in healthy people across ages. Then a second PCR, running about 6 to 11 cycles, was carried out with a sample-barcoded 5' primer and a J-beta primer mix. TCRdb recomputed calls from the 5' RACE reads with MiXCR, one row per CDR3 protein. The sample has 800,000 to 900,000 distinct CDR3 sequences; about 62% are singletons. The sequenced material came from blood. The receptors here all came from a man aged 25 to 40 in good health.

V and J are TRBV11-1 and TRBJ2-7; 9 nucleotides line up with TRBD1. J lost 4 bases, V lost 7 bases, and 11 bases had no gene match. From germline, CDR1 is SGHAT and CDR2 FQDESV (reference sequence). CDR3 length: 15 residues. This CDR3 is CASTETGTGKYEQYF. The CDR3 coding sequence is TGTGCCAGCACGGAAACCGGGACAGGGAAGTACGAGCAGTACTTC.

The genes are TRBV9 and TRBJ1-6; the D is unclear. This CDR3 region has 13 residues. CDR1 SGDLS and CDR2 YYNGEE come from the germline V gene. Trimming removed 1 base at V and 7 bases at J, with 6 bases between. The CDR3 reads CASSVQSNSPLHF. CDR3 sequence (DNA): TGTGCCAGCAGCGTACAGTCGAATTCACCCCTCCACTTT.

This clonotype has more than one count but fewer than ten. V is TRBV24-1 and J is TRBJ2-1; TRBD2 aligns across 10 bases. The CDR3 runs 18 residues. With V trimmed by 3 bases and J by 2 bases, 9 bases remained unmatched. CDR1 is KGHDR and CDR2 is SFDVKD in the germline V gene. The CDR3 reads CATSDPGLAGDTYNEQFF. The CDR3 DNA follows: TGTGCCACCAGTGATCCGGGCCTAGCGGGGGACACCTACAATGAGCAGTTCTTC.

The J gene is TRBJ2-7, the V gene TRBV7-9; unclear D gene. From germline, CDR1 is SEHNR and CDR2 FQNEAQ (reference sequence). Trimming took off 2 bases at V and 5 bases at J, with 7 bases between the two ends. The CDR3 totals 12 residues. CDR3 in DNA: TGTGCCAGCAGCTTAACAGAGAACGAGCAGTACTTC. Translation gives CASSLTENEQYF.

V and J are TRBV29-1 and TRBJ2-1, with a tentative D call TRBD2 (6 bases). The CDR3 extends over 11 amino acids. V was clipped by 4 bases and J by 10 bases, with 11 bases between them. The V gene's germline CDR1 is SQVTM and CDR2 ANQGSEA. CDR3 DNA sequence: TGCAGCGTTGCACTAGCATACGAGCAGTTCTTC. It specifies CSVALAYEQFF.

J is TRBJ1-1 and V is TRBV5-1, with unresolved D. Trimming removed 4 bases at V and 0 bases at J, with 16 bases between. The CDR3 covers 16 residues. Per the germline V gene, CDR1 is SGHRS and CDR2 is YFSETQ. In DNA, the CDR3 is TGCGCCAGCAGCACTGGAGACTCCTTCATGAACACTGAAGCTTTCTTT. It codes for CASSTGDSFMNTEAFF.

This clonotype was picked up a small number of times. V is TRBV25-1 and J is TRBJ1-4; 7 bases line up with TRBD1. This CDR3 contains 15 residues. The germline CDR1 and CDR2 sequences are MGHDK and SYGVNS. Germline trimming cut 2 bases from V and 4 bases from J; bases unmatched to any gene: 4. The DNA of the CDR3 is TGTGCCAGCAGTGAAAGGACAGGCGTTAATGAAAAACTGTTTTTT. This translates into CASSERTGVNEKLFF.

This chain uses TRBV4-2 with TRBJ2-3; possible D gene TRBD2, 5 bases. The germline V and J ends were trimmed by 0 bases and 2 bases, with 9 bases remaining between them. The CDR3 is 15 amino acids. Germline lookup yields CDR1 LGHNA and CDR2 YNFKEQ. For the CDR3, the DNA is TGTGCCAGCAGCCAAGACGCGGGTGACACAGATACGCAGTATTTT. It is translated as CASSQDAGDTDTQYF.

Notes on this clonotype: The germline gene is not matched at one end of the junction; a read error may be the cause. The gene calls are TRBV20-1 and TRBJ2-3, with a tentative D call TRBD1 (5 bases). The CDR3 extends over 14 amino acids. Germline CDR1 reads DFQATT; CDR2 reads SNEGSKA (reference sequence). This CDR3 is CSARDIRATDTQYF. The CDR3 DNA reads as TGCAGTGCTCGAGATATCAGGGCAACAGATACGCAGTATTTT.

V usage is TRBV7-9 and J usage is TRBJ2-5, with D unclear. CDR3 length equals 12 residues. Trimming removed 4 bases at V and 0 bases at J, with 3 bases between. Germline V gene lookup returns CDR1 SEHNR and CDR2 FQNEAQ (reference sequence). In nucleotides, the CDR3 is TGTGCCAGCAGCTGGTACCAAGAGACCCAGTACTTC. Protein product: CASSWYQETQYF.

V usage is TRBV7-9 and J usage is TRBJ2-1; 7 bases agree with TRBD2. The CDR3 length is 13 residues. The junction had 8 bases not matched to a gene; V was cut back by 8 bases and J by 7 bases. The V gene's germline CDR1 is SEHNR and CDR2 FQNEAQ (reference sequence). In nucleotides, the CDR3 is TGTGCCAGCCTCCTAGCGGATAGGAATGAGCAGTTCTTC. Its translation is CASLLADRNEQFF.

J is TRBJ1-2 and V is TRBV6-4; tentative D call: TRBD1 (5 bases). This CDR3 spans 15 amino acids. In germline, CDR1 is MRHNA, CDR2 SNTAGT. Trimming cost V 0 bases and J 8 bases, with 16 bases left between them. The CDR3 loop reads CASSDSIAGMGGYTF. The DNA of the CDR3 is TGTGCCAGCAGTGACTCGATAGCAGGGATGGGCGGCTACACCTTC.

The DNA of the CDR3 is TGTGCCATCAGTGAGGGGTCAGGGGATACGCAGTATTTT. It is translated as CAISEGSGDTQYF. The genes are TRBV10-3 and TRBJ2-3, with a tentative D call TRBD1 (5 bases). The germline V and J ends were trimmed by 2 bases and 6 bases, with 9 bases remaining between them. The CDR3 totals 13 residues. Germline loops: CDR1 ENHRY, CDR2 SYGVKD.

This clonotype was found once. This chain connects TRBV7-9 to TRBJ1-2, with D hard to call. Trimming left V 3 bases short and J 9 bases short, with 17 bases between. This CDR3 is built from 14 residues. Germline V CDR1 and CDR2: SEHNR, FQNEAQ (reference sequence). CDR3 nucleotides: TGTGCCAGCAGCTTGACATCCAAGGAGTCGAGCTACACCTTC. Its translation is CASSLTSKESSYTF.

The DNA of the CDR3 is TGTGCCAGCAGTTTGCCGCAGGGTCGGTCCTACGAGCAGTACTTC. As protein: CASSLPQGRSYEQYF. The rearrangement links TRBV28 to TRBJ2-7, with D possibly matching TRBD1 (5 bases). CDR1 is MDHEN, CDR2 SYDVKM, per germline. The V and J ends lost 3 bases and 1 base respectively, with 13 bases between them. The length of the CDR3 is 15 residues.